Shown below are 15 T cell receptor beta chains from a single sample sequenced in a study of somatic mutations in cytotoxic T cells in rheumatoid arthritis. Data came from immunoSEQ multiplex PCR; TCRdb stores just in-frame clones and leaves some out. Of about 10,000 clones listed, around 80% are singletons. What was sequenced was CD8+ T cells sorted from blood. These receptors were collected from an adult with rheumatoid arthritis.

The chain carries TRBV14 and TRBJ1-6; D unresolved. The CDR3 has 14 amino acids. The ends were cut back, 4 bases at V and 7 bases at J, with 11 bases in the middle. The germline V gene encodes CDR1 SGHDN and CDR2 FVKESK. This chain's CDR3 is CASSPQVFNSPLHF. The CDR3, as DNA: TGTGCCAGCAGCCCGCAGGTTTTCAATTCACCCCTCCACTTT.

The chain links TRBV2 to TRBJ2-1; possible D gene TRBD2, 5 bases. The CDR3 sequence is 13 residues long. CDR1 SNHLY and CDR2 FYNNEI come from the germline V gene. V lost 6 bases to trimming and J lost 6 bases, with 12 bases between them. In DNA, the CDR3 is TGTGCCAGCAGACTAGTCCATGGCAATGAGCAGTTCTTC. This sequence encodes CASRLVHGNEQFF.

This clone was found a few times. The V gene is TRBV19, the J gene TRBJ1-2, with 7 bases that match TRBD1. With 4 bases clipped from V and 7 bases from J, the junction kept 12 bases outside the gene matches. The CDR3 runs to 15 residues. Germline CDR1 and CDR2: LNHDA and SQIVND (reference sequence). The CDR3 sequence: CASSNRQGSGLGYTF. CDR3 sequence (DNA): TGTGCCAGTAGTAACCGACAGGGAAGCGGCCTTGGCTACACCTTC.

The chain is built from TRBV12-5 and TRBJ1-1, with a tentative D call TRBD1 (5 bases). From germline, CDR1 is LGHNT and CDR2 FRNRAP. Trimming cost V 3 bases and J 5 bases, with 10 bases left between them. This CDR3 comprises 13 residues. The CDR3 DNA reads as TGTGCTAGTGGTTTCACGGGGGGGACTGAAGCTTTCTTT. This gives the protein CASGFTGGTEAFF. Combining the CDR3 with reference TRBV12-5 and TRBJ1-1 gives the whole variable domain DARVTQTPRHKVTEMGQEVTMRCQPILGHNTVFWYRQTMMQGLELLAYFRNRAPLDDSGMPKDRFSAEMPDATLATLKIQPSEPRDSAVYFCASGFTGGTEAFFGQGTRLTVV.

The sample holds one count of this clone. The CDR3 sequence is CASSFLTGPTDTQYF. The CDR3 DNA is TGTGCCAGCAGTTTTCTGACAGGCCCCACAGATACGCAGTATTTT. The chain couples TRBV27 to TRBJ2-3, with D possibly matching TRBD1 (6 bases). Germline CDR1 reads MNHEY; CDR2 reads SMNVEV (reference sequence). Deletions cut 3 bases from V and 2 bases from J, with 12 bases between. The CDR3 loop spans 15 amino acids.

The V and J genes are TRBV29-1 and TRBJ1-3; D gene ambiguous. The CDR3 is 15 residues long. The germline gives CDR1 SQVTM, CDR2 ANQGSEA. V was shortened by 5 bases and J by 0 bases, with 14 bases between the two germline ends. CDR3 in amino acids: CSVNDDGTSGNTIYF. The CDR3 DNA sequence: TGCAGCGTTAACGATGACGGTACCTCTGGAAACACCATATATTTT.

This chain connects TRBV11-1 to TRBJ2-6, with D maybe TRBD1 (6 bases). V lost 5 bases to trimming and J lost 0 bases, with 17 bases between them. Germline CDR1 and CDR2: SGHAT and FQDESV (reference sequence). CDR3 size: 18 residues. The CDR3 nucleotides are TGTGCCAGCAGCGACCCCACAGGGAAGGGCTCTGGGGCCAACGTCCTGACTTTC. Its translation: CASSDPTGKGSGANVLTF.

CDR3 DNA sequence: TGTGCCAGCAGCTTAGGCATGAACACTGAAGCTTTCTTT. It codes for CASSLGMNTEAFF. The rearrangement links TRBV13 to TRBJ1-1; D uncertain. CDR3 size: 13 residues. Trimming took off 0 bases at V and 0 bases at J, with 2 bases between the two ends. Germline assignment: CDR1 PRHDT and CDR2 FYEKMQ (reference sequence). Combining the CDR3 with reference TRBV13 and TRBJ1-1 gives the whole variable domain AAGVIQSPRHLIKEKRETATLKCYPIPRHDTVYWYQQGPGQDPQFLISFYEKMQSDKGSIPDRFSAQQFSDYHSELNMSSLELGDSALYFCASSLGMNTEAFFGQGTRLTVV.

The CDR3 nucleotides are TGTGCCAGCAGCTTGGAGGAGGGCAGCCCAGAGACCCAGTACTTC. Protein sequence: CASSLEEGSPETQYF. V is TRBV5-5 and J is TRBJ2-5; D may be TRBD2 (6 bases). The CDR3 contains 15 residues. Germline CDR1 reads SGHKS; CDR2 reads YYEKEE (reference sequence). V was shortened by 0 bases and J by 4 bases, with 13 bases between the two germline ends.

Concerning this clone itself: A read error may account for a junction end that differs from germline. The rearrangement uses TRBV4-1 and TRBJ2-5, with D uncertain. The length of the CDR3 is 13 residues. CDR1 MGHRA and CDR2 YSYEKL come from the germline V gene. Written as DNA, the CDR3 is TGCGCCAGCAGCCAAGTCTATCAAGGGACCCAGTACTTC. Amino acid sequence: CASSQVYQGTQYF.

This chain joins TRBV6-6 and TRBJ2-7, with D tentatively TRBD1 (6 bases). This CDR3 has 13 amino acids. CDR1 is MNHNY and CDR2 is SVGAGI in the germline V gene (reference sequence). With 5 bases removed from V and 2 bases from J, the gap between germline ends came to 10 bases. In DNA, the CDR3 is TGTGCCAGCAGTACCAACAGGGCCTACGAGCAGTACTTC. Translated, it gives CASSTNRAYEQYF.

The J gene is TRBJ2-1, the V gene TRBV6-4; 11 positions agree with TRBD1. The CDR3 runs 16 residues. Germline CDR1 reads MRHNA; CDR2 reads SNTAGT. Germline trimming cut 3 bases from V and 5 bases from J; bases unmatched to any gene: 6. In DNA, the CDR3 is TGTGCCAGCAGTGAGAGGGGGACAGGGGGTCACAATGAGCAGTTCTTC. Amino acids: CASSERGTGGHNEQFF.

This sequence joins TRBV2 and TRBJ2-1; D not certain. CDR1 SNHLY and CDR2 FYNNEI come from the germline V gene. Deletions cut 1 base from V and 0 bases from J, with 7 bases between. The CDR3 is made up of 15 amino acids. The CDR3 is CASSEEGFSYNEQFF. The CDR3 DNA follows: TGTGCCAGCAGTGAAGAGGGCTTCTCCTACAATGAGCAGTTCTTC.

This chain's CDR3 is CASRRRSSNSPLHF. CDR3 in DNA: TGTGCCAGCAGGCGCCGGTCGAGTAATTCACCCCTCCACTTT. The rearrangement links TRBV27 to TRBJ1-6, with unresolved D. The ends were cut back, 6 bases at V and 6 bases at J, with 12 bases in the middle. Germline V gene data show CDR1 as MNHEY and CDR2 as SMNVEV (reference sequence). This CDR3 has 14 residues.

The chain recombines TRBV4-2 with TRBJ2-1, with 9 nucleotides matching TRBD2. The CDR3 contains 16 residues. The trim removed 0 bases at V and 8 bases at J, leaving 8 bases unmatched. The germline gives CDR1 LGHNA, CDR2 YNFKEQ. CDR3 nucleotide sequence: TGTGCCAGCAGCCAAGATGTGGGCGGGGGGGCGGATGAGCAGTTCTTC. Residues: CASSQDVGGGADEQFF.